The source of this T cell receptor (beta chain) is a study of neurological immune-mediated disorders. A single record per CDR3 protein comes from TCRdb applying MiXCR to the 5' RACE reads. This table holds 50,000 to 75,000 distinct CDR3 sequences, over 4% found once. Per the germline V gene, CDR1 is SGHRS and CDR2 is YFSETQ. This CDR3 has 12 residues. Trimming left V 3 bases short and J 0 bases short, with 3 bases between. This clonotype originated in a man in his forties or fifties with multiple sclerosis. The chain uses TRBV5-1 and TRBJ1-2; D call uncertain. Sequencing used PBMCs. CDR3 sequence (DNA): TGCGCCAGCAGCTCCTCTAACTATGGCTACACCTTC. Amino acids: CASSSSNYGYTF.